This T cell receptor (beta chain) was captured in a study of T cell clusters in autoimmune cytopenias (dated by TCRdb to about 2019). Study-level background: Of the 40 or so healthy donor controls, some 20 were female, and the group had a mean age of around 51 years and a median age of around 61 years. Per sample, TRB sequencing gave a median depth of roughly 52,000 reads and a median of 2,350 distinct TRB clonotypes. In autoimmune cytopenia patients, peripheral blood TRB and IGH repertoires were sequenced during active disease and over treatment follow-up, together with healthy, CLL and autoimmune hepatitis controls. The goal of the study was to find out whether patients with autoimmune cytopenia have a disease-specific immune repertoire signature that could be used as a blood-based biomarker. Controls were about two dozen age-matched healthy donors for primary cytopenia and about 14 age-matched CLL patients for secondary cytopenia. Autoimmune hepatitis repertoires were compared against fewer than 30 age- and sex-matched healthy donors.

Details on this clonotype: This clone's antigen is unknown.

Multiplex PCR with a touch-down protocol amplified TRB rearrangements, with the TRB-A and TRB-B primer pools combined in a single tube. Illumina adapters and sample indices were attached to the amplicons through two consecutive PCR reactions using Phusion HS II polymerase. The amplicons were purified from gel with the NucleoSpin Gel and PCR Clean-up kit, after which the amplicons were quantified by Qubit and checked for quality on an Agilent 2100 Bioanalyzer. Libraries were sequenced on an Illumina MiSeq using 600-cycle, single-indexed, paired-end runs. The study's own analysis went as follows. Alignment and assembly of TRB reads were performed with MiXCR version 2.1.12 and the default MiXCR reference library. Each unique CDR3 nucleotide sequence defined a clone, and only productive sequences with at least two reads were analysed. Alpha-parameterized diversity profiles (alpha 0 to 5), including the Shannon (alpha 1) and Simpson (alpha 2) indices, were computed with an R script to assess repertoire diversity. Combinatorial TRB VJ usage was calculated with the tcR package and was compared between cohorts by principal component analysis performed with ade4. TCRbeta CDR3s were clustered with GLIPH on cohort pairs matched by age and read depth, and cluster frequencies were compared by Wilcoxon test. Each entry corresponds to one CDR3 protein sequence from reads that TCRdb reprocessed, and DNA is not given. TCRdb, not the authors, supplied the V and J calls. The table of this sample itemizes approximately 15,000 distinct CDR3 sequences. The top ten hold 3.6% of the sample.

Per the germline V gene, SQVTM is the CDR1 and ANQGSEA is the CDR2. The CDR3 has 13 amino acids, counting the end cysteine and phenylalanine. No DNA sequence was recorded. The study at large found these results: TRB repertoire shifts, with less even repertoires in secondary cytopenia and CLL, mostly reflected lymphoma bias rather than autoimmunity. The T cell clusters were only ever defined in silico, so experimental validation of their functional role was still needed. A lack of physiological T cell clusters in primary autoimmune cytopenia patients was suggested by GLIPH, as 51 clusters were found to be exclusive to healthy donors versus under 20 exclusive to patients. In the comparison of secondary cytopenia with CLL, the cluster-lack signature was not observed, apparently because the dominant lymphoma-associated repertoire masked the signature. Compared with active autoimmune hepatitis patients, healthy donors had almost three times as many exclusive TRB clusters, a finding consistent with an autoimmunity-wide signature.

Each sample's TRB amplification started from roughly 270 ng of peripheral blood genomic DNA, which corresponds to tens of thousands of genome equivalents. The same sample was also used in a study of T cell repertoires in aging, cancer and after chemotherapy. The second paper states: Donors spanned six age groups from 30 or younger to 70 or older, with at least three individuals per group. TCR repertoires from healthy donor controls were recorded over periods of several months to years and showed clear clonal overlap between repeated samplings. Roughly 9 million TCR reads were contained in the full dataset. Compared with age-matched healthy donors, untreated patients with hematological or solid cancers had significantly lower TCR diversity and higher clonality in blood. In healthy donors, the decline in TCR diversity with age was mainly explained by loss of richness, whereas in cancer patients loss of evenness was also found to contribute. In both cancer cohorts, median generation probability rose over the chemotherapy interval, which suggests that the repertoire was reconstituted through rebound thymic output. According to the authors, the repertoire data do not allow conclusions to be drawn about immunological memory after chemotherapy. The study profiled peripheral blood TCR beta repertoires from healthy donors and cancer patients to examine immunoaging and T cell reconstitution after chemotherapy. Alongside 95 to 100 healthy donors serving as a reference group, the cohort included 200 to 250 cancer patients, of whom about 94 had hematological cancers and fewer than 140 had solid cancers. TRB sequences were processed with MiXCR versions 2.12 and 3.0.5. Shannon diversity, evenness, clonality (one minus evenness), and alpha-parameterized diversity profiles from alpha 0 to 5 were included as repertoire metrics. The IGoR algorithm was used to calculate generation probabilities for clones in the paired samples taken before and after chemotherapy.

This TCR came from a human donor in good health. Rearrangement joined TRBV29-1 to TRBJ1-1; the TCRdb D gene call, TRBD1, has no DNA to confirm it. The sample was peripheral blood. CDR3 reads: CSVEGGRGTEAFF.